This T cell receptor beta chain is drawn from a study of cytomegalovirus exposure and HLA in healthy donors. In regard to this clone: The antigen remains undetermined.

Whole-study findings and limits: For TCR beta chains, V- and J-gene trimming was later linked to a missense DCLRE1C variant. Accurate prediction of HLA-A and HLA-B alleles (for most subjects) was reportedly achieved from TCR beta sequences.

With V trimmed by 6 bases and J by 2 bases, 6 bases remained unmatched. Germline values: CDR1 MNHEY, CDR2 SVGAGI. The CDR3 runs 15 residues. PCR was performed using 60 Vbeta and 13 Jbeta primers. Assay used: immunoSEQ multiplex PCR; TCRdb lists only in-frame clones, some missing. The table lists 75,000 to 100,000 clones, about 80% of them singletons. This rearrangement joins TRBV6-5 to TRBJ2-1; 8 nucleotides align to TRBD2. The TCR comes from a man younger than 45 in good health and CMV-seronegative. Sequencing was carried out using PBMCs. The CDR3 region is CASRSSGGAYNEQFF. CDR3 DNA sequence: TGTGCCAGCAGATCGAGCGGGGGAGCCTACAATGAGCAGTTCTTC.